This T cell receptor beta chain is from a study of T cell repertoires in cytomegalovirus infection. A single record per CDR3 protein comes from TCRdb applying MiXCR to the reads. The sample holds some 920,000 distinct CDR3 sequences, less than 35% seen once. Remarks on this clonotype: The antigen remains undetermined.

CDR1 KGHDR and CDR2 SFDVKD come from the germline V gene. Trimming at V came to 7 bases and at J to 2 bases, leaving 2 bases not matched to a gene. The CDR3 runs 13 residues. The source was cultured CD8+ T cells from PBMCs, collected from culture after CMV antigen stimulation. This chain uses TRBV24-1 with TRBJ2-5; the match to TRBD1 covers 8 bases. This sequence was found in a human donor in good health (CMV status not recorded). Some clones in this sample may be carry-over from other donors' samples. CDR3 sequence (DNA): TGTGCCACCAGACGGACAGGGCAAGAGACCCAGTACTTC. Translation: CATRRTGQETQYF.